One sample yielded the 22 T cell receptor beta chains listed below, sequenced in a study of radiotherapy plus CTLA-4 blockade in lung cancer. The protocol was immunoSEQ multiplex PCR, while the TCRdb copy is restricted to in-frame clones and leaves out a portion. This table has tens of thousands of clones, approximately 76% appearing once. The sequences come from peripheral blood, collected from a patient treated with radiotherapy plus ipilimumab. The receptors originated from a human donor with non-small cell lung cancer who had a complete response to radiotherapy plus ipilimumab.

The rearrangement uses TRBV27 and TRBJ2-7; TRBD2 might be the D (7 bases). Germline V lookup: CDR1 MNHEY, CDR2 SMNVEV (reference sequence). V lost 2 bases and J 4 bases, leaving 15 bases between the germline ends. The length of the CDR3 is 15 residues. The CDR3 reads CASSLQRGATYEQYF. CDR3 DNA: TGTGCCAGCAGTTTACAACGGGGGGCAACTTACGAGCAGTACTTC.

The table lists this clone with a few counts. The junction and the germline gene differ at one end; a read error may be behind it. The chain has TRBV5-3 and TRBJ1-1; TRBD1 aligns across 8 bases. TRBV5-3 is marked as an open reading frame, function uncertain. CDR3 size: 15 residues. This CDR3 reads CASSWGDRGGTEAFF. The CDR3 nucleotides read TGTGCCAGCAGCTGGGGAGACAGGGGAGGCACTGAAGCTTTCTTT.

This clone was recorded once. The rearrangement uses TRBV11-3 and TRBJ2-1, with D tentatively TRBD2 (6 bases). The CDR3 has 13 amino acids. Germline V gives CDR1 SGHNT, CDR2 YENEEA. Trimming shortened V by 5 bases and J by 6 bases, and 11 bases separated the two germline ends. CDR3 residues: CASSTSSANEQFF. The DNA of the CDR3 is TGTGCCAGCAGCACATCTAGCGCCAATGAGCAGTTCTTC.

The chain combines TRBV18 with TRBJ2-5; D is perhaps TRBD1 (5 bases). The better agreement between TRBJ2-7 and the DNA end casts doubt on the J call. The CDR3 runs to 15 residues. CDR1 and CDR2 from the germline V gene are KGHSH and LQKENI. The CDR3: CASSPRGQSSYEQYF. CDR3 nucleotide sequence: TGTGCCAGCTCACCAAGGGGCCAGAGCTCCTACGAGCAGTACTTC.

Points on this clone: The junction departs from germline at one end; a sequencing error may be responsible. The rearrangement joins TRBV29-1 to TRBJ1-2; 8 bases map to TRBD1. CDR3 length: 12 residues. Germline V gene sequence: CDR1 SQVTM, CDR2 ANQGSEA. This chain's CDR3 is CNVVDRVYGYTF. The CDR3 region has the DNA TGCAACGTTGTGGACAGGGTATATGGCTACACCTTC.

In its sample, this clone was seen a few times. V and J are TRBV10-1 and TRBJ1-4, with D tentatively TRBD1 (6 bases). The germline V gene has CDR1 WNHNN and CDR2 SYGVQD (reference sequence). The germline V and J ends were trimmed by 3 bases and 8 bases, with 7 bases remaining between them. The CDR3 has 12 residues. The CDR3 coding sequence is TGCGCCAGCAGTGACAGGGGAGAAAAACTGTTTTTT. This codes for CASSDRGEKLFF.

This rearrangement joins TRBV11-3 to TRBJ2-5; D is uncertain. Germline CDR1 is SGHNT and CDR2 is YENEEA. V lost 1 base to trimming and J lost 4 bases, with 7 bases between them. The CDR3 length is 13 residues. The CDR3 DNA sequence: TGTGCCAGCAGCTTAGTAAACGGAGAGACCCAGTACTTC. Amino acid sequence: CASSLVNGETQYF.

The chain combines TRBV27 with TRBJ1-2; TRBD1 is a possible D gene (5 bases). This CDR3 comprises 14 residues. Germline V gene data show CDR1 as MNHEY and CDR2 as SMNVEV (reference sequence). The germline V and J ends were trimmed by 4 bases and 4 bases, with 13 bases remaining between them. The CDR3 is CASSYDKGLYGYTF. The CDR3 coding sequence is TGTGCCAGCAGTTACGATAAGGGGCTCTATGGCTACACCTTC.

The chain combines TRBV27 with TRBJ2-7, with D possibly being TRBD1 (5 bases). V was pared by 5 bases and J by 2 bases, with 10 bases between. The CDR3 is 13 residues long. Germline values: CDR1 MNHEY, CDR2 SMNVEV (reference sequence). The CDR3 spells CASSPWGAYEQYF. CDR3 DNA sequence: TGTGCCAGCAGTCCATGGGGCGCCTACGAGCAGTACTTC.

The genes are TRBV5-4 and TRBJ2-5; the D gene is possibly TRBD1 (6 bases). The DNA end is more similar to TRBJ2-7, so the J call may be wrong. CDR3 length: 15 residues. Germline V gene lookup returns CDR1 SGHNT and CDR2 YYREEE (reference sequence). CDR3 loop: CASSPSGGRDYEQYF. Written as DNA, the CDR3 is TGTGCCAGCAGCCCCTCTGGGGGCCGAGACTACGAGCAGTACTTC.

The chain links TRBV28 to TRBJ1-6, with 10 bases that match TRBD1. Per germline, CDR1 MDHEN and CDR2 SYDVKM. This CDR3 is built from 14 residues. Trimming at V came to 6 bases and at J to 10 bases, leaving 6 bases not matched to a gene. This chain's CDR3 is CASRTGGVGSPLHF. The CDR3 bases are TGTGCCAGCAGGACAGGGGGCGTTGGGTCACCCCTCCACTTT.

The chain recombines TRBV11-3 with TRBJ2-7, with 12 positions matching TRBD2. This CDR3 comprises 17 residues. J lost 6 bases, V lost 0 bases, and 9 bases had no gene match. Germline loops: CDR1 SGHNT, CDR2 YENEEA. The CDR3 DNA is TGTGCCAGCAGCTTAGATTCTTCACTAGCGGGAGGAGGCGAGCAGTACTTC. Protein sequence: CASSLDSSLAGGGEQYF.

The chain has TRBV7-3 and TRBJ2-5; 10 bases agree with TRBD2. CDR1 is SGHTA and CDR2 is FQGTGA in the germline V gene. The CDR3 length is 15 residues. The junction had 5 bases not matched to a gene; V was cut back by 4 bases and J by 3 bases. This chain's CDR3 is CASSSAGGRKETQYF. In nucleotides, the CDR3 is TGTGCCAGCAGCTCAGCGGGAGGGAGGAAAGAGACCCAGTACTTC.

This chain uses TRBV29-1 with TRBJ2-5; tentative D call: TRBD1 (5 bases). The germline V gene encodes CDR1 SQVTM and CDR2 ANQGSEA. The CDR3 is 11 amino acids. Trimming took off 4 bases at V and 2 bases at J, with 5 bases between the two ends. In DNA form, the CDR3 reads TGCAGCGTTGGACAGCAAGAGACCCAGTACTTC. Translating gives CSVGQQETQYF.

This clone came up a few times. The chain carries TRBV5-1 and TRBJ2-7; 8 bases agree with TRBD2. The V gene's germline CDR1 is SGHRS and CDR2 YFSETQ. The CDR3 has 15 amino acids. The V gene end was trimmed by 1 base and the J gene end by 3 bases; junction bases not matched to a gene: 6. The CDR3 DNA sequence: TGCGCCAGCAGCTTGTGGTCGGGAGGGGTCTACGAGCAGTACTTC. It translates to CASSLWSGGVYEQYF.

V and J are TRBV9 and TRBJ2-3; 8 positions match TRBD2. The CDR3 length is 15 residues. Germline CDR1 is SGDLS and CDR2 is YYNGEE. Trimming took 0 bases from V and 2 from J; bases not matched to a gene: 2. This CDR3 is CASSVGTSLTDTQYF. The CDR3 DNA follows: TGTGCCAGCAGCGTAGGGACTAGCCTCACAGATACGCAGTATTTT.

The rearrangement links TRBV4-1 to TRBJ1-5; no reliable D call. V was pared by 0 bases and J by 4 bases, with 13 bases between. CDR3 length: 16 amino acids. CDR1 and CDR2 from the germline V gene are MGHRA and YSYEKL. CDR3 residues: CASSQEVRGGNQPQHF. In nucleotides, the CDR3 is TGCGCCAGCAGCCAAGAAGTCCGGGGAGGGAATCAGCCCCAGCATTTT.

This clone was seen only a few times. The J gene is TRBJ2-2, the V gene TRBV5-6, with D unclear. Germline V gene sequence: CDR1 SGHDT, CDR2 YYEEEE. The CDR3 length is 15 residues. The V end was cut by 2 bases, the J end by 1 base, with 9 bases between. The CDR3 DNA reads TGTGCCAGCAGCTTCGATGCGGAGAACACCGGGGAGCTGTTTTTT. It encodes CASSFDAENTGELFF.

In this sample, this clone turned up a few times. V usage is TRBV4-3 and J usage is TRBJ1-1; the match to TRBD1 covers 9 bases. The CDR3 contains 15 residues. Unmatched junction bases numbered 5, after V lost 0 bases and J lost 6 bases. Germline CDR1 reads LGHNA; CDR2 reads YSLEER. CDR3 DNA sequence: TGCGCCAGCAGCCAAGATTGGAGACAGGGGGCTGAAGCTTTCTTT. Translating it yields CASSQDWRQGAEAFF.

In its sample, this clone was seen a few times. J is TRBJ2-7 and V is TRBV6-5; D not resolved. With 0 bases removed from V and 6 bases from J, the gap between germline ends came to 12 bases. This CDR3 is built from 14 residues. Germline V gives CDR1 MNHEY, CDR2 SVGAGI. The CDR3, as DNA: TGTGCCAGCAGTTACTCGATAGGAGATTCCGAGCAGTACTTC. This sequence encodes CASSYSIGDSEQYF.

DNA for the CDR3: TGTGCCAGCAGCCCCGAGGGCCCCTACAATGAGCAGTTCTTC. Translated, it gives CASSPEGPYNEQFF. The chain uses TRBV7-9 and TRBJ2-1, with D tentatively TRBD2 (5 bases). Trimming stripped 5 bases from V and 2 bases from J, with 10 bases between. The length of the CDR3 is 14 residues. Per germline, CDR1 SEHNR and CDR2 FQNEAQ (reference sequence).

This clone has just a few counts. CDR3 region: CASSLQQATNEKLFF. CDR3 coding DNA: TGTGCCAGTAGTCTCCAACAGGCAACTAATGAAAAACTGTTTTTT. V is TRBV19 and J is TRBJ1-4, with D perhaps TRBD1 (5 bases). Germline V lookup: CDR1 LNHDA, CDR2 SQIVND (reference sequence). The CDR3 runs 15 residues. Between the trimmed V and J ends, which lost 5 bases and 0 bases, there was a span of 10 bases. Supplemented by reference TRBV19 and TRBJ1-4, the full variable domain reads DGGITQSPKYLFRKEGQNVTLSCEQNLNHDAMYWYRQDPGQGLRLIYYSQIVNDFQKGDIAEGYSVSREKKESFPLTVTSAQKNPTAFYLCASSLQQATNEKLFFGSGTQLSVL.